These T cell receptor beta chains were read from a single sample in a study of cytomegalovirus exposure and HLA in healthy donors. Sequenced by immunoSEQ multiplex PCR; TCRdb stores in-frame clones only, minus some. The sample lists approximately 290,000 clones; over 70% were seen once. Sequencing was performed on PBMCs. The receptor source for this set is a girl aged 2 to 9 in good health and CMV-seronegative. Each CDR3 is given with its conserved first and last residue. D genes are given only for firm matches. Not every row has a clone size; where given, it reads once, few, many or a size class.

>TRBJ1-1|-|TRBV5-1|14|-
TGCGCCAGCAGCTTGGTCCAGGGTAGGACTGAAGCTTTCTTT
CASSLVQGRTEAFF
>TRBJ1-5|TRBD1|TRBV28|15|-
TGTGCCAGCAGCCTATGGACAGGGATTGATCAGCCCCAGCATTTT
CASSLWTGIDQPQHF
>TRBJ2-2|TRBD2|TRBV27|17|-
TGTGCCAGCAGTTTGGTAGCGGGGGGAAGTAGTACCGGGGAGCTGTTTTTT
CASSLVAGGSSTGELFF
>TRBJ2-1|-|TRBV13|11|few
TGTGCCAGCAGCTTCCGGGGTGAGCAGTTCTTC
CASSFRGEQFF
>TRBJ2-7|TRBD2|TRBV19|16|-
TGTGCCAGTAGTATAGGCCCCGCGGGGGGTGCCTACGAGCAGTACTTC
CASSIGPAGGAYEQYF
>TRBJ1-2|-|TRBV4-2|14|-
TGTGCCAGCAGCCAAGAGGGGCCCAACTATGGCTACACCTTC
CASSQEGPNYGYTF
>TRBJ1-6|-|TRBV13|12|-
TGTGCCAGCAGCTTCGGTAATTCACCCCTCCACTTT
CASSFGNSPLHF
>TRBJ2-2|TRBD2|TRBV2|16|-
TGTGCCAGCAGTCTGCAGGGAGCGGGAGACACCGGGGAGCTGTTTTTT
CASSLQGAGDTGELFF
>TRBJ2-7|-|TRBV15|15|-
TGTGCCACCAGCAGAGGTGTGAGACTCTCCTACGAGCAGTACTTC
CATSRGVRLSYEQYF
>TRBJ1-1|-|TRBV5-6|14|few
TGTGCCAGCAGCTTGGACGGGAGCGGCACTGAAGCTTTCTTT
CASSLDGSGTEAFF
>TRBJ2-7|-|TRBV7-9|15|-
TGTGCCAGCAGCCGGACGGACAATCTTGAACGCGAGCAGTACTTC
CASSRTDNLEREQYF
>TRBJ1-1|-|TRBV5-1|16|-
TGCGCCAGCAGGGGGGGGACACCGAGAATAGGGACTGAAGCTTTCTTT
CASRGGTPRIGTEAFF
>TRBJ2-3|TRBD2|TRBV27|16|-
TGTGCCAGCAGCCGCTACCTAGCGGCGGGCACAGATACGCAGTATTTT
CASSRYLAAGTDTQYF
>TRBJ2-7|TRBD1|TRBV11-2|15|-
TGTGCCAGCAGCGCAGTTAGGACAGGGGGCGTCGAGCAGTACTTC
CASSAVRTGGVEQYF
>TRBJ2-3|TRBD2|TRBV30|11|-
TGTGCCTGGAGCGCCGGGACTAGCGAGTATTTT
CAWSAGTSEYF
>TRBJ2-2|-|TRBV7-8|13|-
TGTGCCAGCAGCCGAGACAGGTCCGGGGAGCTGTTTTTT
CASSRDRSGELFF
>TRBJ2-7|-|TRBV27|14|-
TGTGCCAGCAGTTTTAGCTTCTGGTCCTACGAGCAGTACTTC
CASSFSFWSYEQYF
>TRBJ2-7|TRBD1|TRBV6-5|15|few
TGTGCCAGCAGTTATGGTGGACAGGGTCTTTACGAGCAGTACTTC
CASSYGGQGLYEQYF
>TRBJ2-5|-|TRBV7-9|16|-
TGTGCCAGCAGCTTTTCGCGGGGCCCGGGTCAAGAGACCCAGTACTTC
CASSFSRGPGQETQYF
>TRBJ1-1|TRBD1|TRBV6-1|16|once
TGTGCCAGCAGTGAAGCTGTGGGACAGACGAACACTGAAGCTTTCTTT
CASSEAVGQTNTEAFF
>TRBJ1-5|-|TRBV28|16|-
TGTGCCAGCAGTTTAGGAGGGAGGGCCGGGAATCAGCCCCAGCATTTT
CASSLGGRAGNQPQHF
>TRBJ2-7|TRBD2|TRBV6-1|13|-
TGTGCCAGCAGCGCGGGGGTCCCCTACGAGCAGTACTTC
CASSAGVPYEQYF
>TRBJ1-6|-|TRBV6-5|13|-
TGTGCCAGCAGTTACGGCGTAGACCTAGCCCTCCACTTT
CASSYGVDLALHF
>TRBJ1-2|TRBD1|TRBV13|13|once
TGTGCCAGCAGTCAGGGGGTGATCTATGGCTACACCTTC
CASSQGVIYGYTF
>TRBJ2-5|-|TRBV25-1|17|-
TGTGCCAGCAGTGAGACTAGTGGAACGGAGGAACAGGAGACCCAGTACTTC
CASSETSGTEEQETQYF
>TRBJ2-3|-|TRBV7-9|16|-
TGTGCCAGCAGACCCGGGGGTAGTAGTTTCTCAGATACGCAGTATTTT
CASRPGGSSFSDTQYF
>TRBJ2-5|-|TRBV19|14|once
TGTGCCACCCGACAGGTTGGTGGACAAGAGACCCAGTACTTC
CATRQVGGQETQYF
>TRBJ2-3|TRBD2|TRBV29-1|16|once
TGCAGCGCCGCCGGGACTAGCGGGGCTAACACAGATACGCAGTATTTT
CSAAGTSGANTDTQYF
>TRBJ2-1|-|TRBV7-7|16|-
TGTGCCAGCAGCTTGGGAAGGACTTCGGGAAGCGATGAGCAGTTCTTC
CASSLGRTSGSDEQFF
>TRBJ2-7|-|TRBV2|15|few
TGTGCCAGCAATGACGTGGGACTGGCCTCCTACGAGCAGTACTTC
CASNDVGLASYEQYF
>TRBJ1-1|-|TRBV30|14|-
TGTGCCTGGAGTGTACAGGTTTTCGACACTGAAGCTTTCTTT
CAWSVQVFDTEAFF
>TRBJ2-7|TRBD1|TRBV7-8|17|-
TGTGCCAGCAGCCAACCCCTGGACAGGGGTCGAGCCTACGAGCAGTACTTC
CASSQPLDRGRAYEQYF
>TRBJ1-2|-|TRBV28|13|-
TGTGCCAGCAGTTTGGGGAGGGAGCACGGCTACACCTTC
CASSLGREHGYTF
>TRBJ1-6|TRBD1|TRBV28|14|-
TGTGCCAGCAGTGGGGGACAGCACAATTCACCCCTCCACTTT
CASSGGQHNSPLHF
>TRBJ2-7|TRBD2|TRBV4-1|15|-
TGCGCCAGCAGCCCCGGGACTAGCGGGGGCTACGAGCAGTACTTC
CASSPGTSGGYEQYF
>TRBJ2-7|-|TRBV28|14|-
TGTGCCAGCAGTCCAACGGGACACCTCTACGAGCAGTACTTC
CASSPTGHLYEQYF
>TRBJ1-2|TRBD1|TRBV28|14|-
TGTGCCAGCAGTCCACCGGAACAGGGGAGGGGCTACACCTTC
CASSPPEQGRGYTF
>TRBJ1-1|-|TRBV7-3|13|-
TGTGCCAGCAGCAACTCGATGAACACTGAAGCTTTCTTT
CASSNSMNTEAFF
>TRBJ2-7|TRBD1|TRBV7-8|15|-
TGTGCCAGCAGCTTAGGGACAGGACTCTCCTACGAGCAGTACTTC
CASSLGTGLSYEQYF
>TRBJ2-7|-|TRBV5-1|13|-
TGCGCCAGCACCCCGGGCAGGGACTACGAGCAGTACTTC
CASTPGRDYEQYF
>TRBJ1-1|-|TRBV2|12|-
TGTGCCAGCAGACAGGGTAATACTGAAGCTTTCTTT
CASRQGNTEAFF
>TRBJ1-5|TRBD1|TRBV27|13|-
TGTGCCAGCAGGAAGGGGGCTGGTCAGCCCCAGCATTTT
CASRKGAGQPQHF
>TRBJ2-5|-|TRBV29-1|12|-
TGCAGCGGGGGCAGCGAGCAGGAGACCCAGTACTTC
CSGGSEQETQYF
>TRBJ2-3|-|TRBV4-1|13|-
TGCGCCAGCAGCCAACGTCCCCCAGATACGCAGTATTTT
CASSQRPPDTQYF
>TRBJ1-2|-|TRBV11-2|14|-
TGTGCCAGCAGCTTACTACCTCAGGGCGATGGCTACACCTTC
CASSLLPQGDGYTF
>TRBJ2-6|-|TRBV7-9|18|-
TGTGCCAGTATTACTCGCGACTCCTTAATCTCTGGGGCCAACGTCCTGACTTTC
CASITRDSLISGANVLTF
>TRBJ1-5|TRBD1|TRBV6-5|14|-
TGTGCCAGCAGTCAAACAGGGGGACGTCAGCCCCAGCATTTT
CASSQTGGRQPQHF
>TRBJ1-4|TRBD1|TRBV28|14|-
TGTGCCAGCAGTTCGGGACAGGGAAATGAAAAACTGTTTTTT
CASSSGQGNEKLFF
>TRBJ1-2|-|TRBV30|13|-
TGTGCCTGGACGGTGGGGTTGGGAGACGGCTACACCTTC
CAWTVGLGDGYTF
>TRBJ2-1|-|TRBV4-2|12|-
TGTGCCAGCAGCCAAGATGGGGGGGAGCAGTTCTTC
CASSQDGGEQFF
>TRBJ2-2|-|TRBV4-1|15|few
TGCGCCAGCAGCCCTACCGGGGTCCCCACCGGGGAGCTGTTTTTT
CASSPTGVPTGELFF
>TRBJ2-7|-|TRBV6-5|12|once
TGTGCCAGCAGTGGATCAGGGGCAGAGCAGTACTTC
CASSGSGAEQYF
>TRBJ2-5|TRBD2|TRBV7-3|16|-
TGTGCCAGCAGCCTCGGACTAGCGGGGGGTCAAGAGACCCAGTACTTC
CASSLGLAGGQETQYF